The clone carrying this T cell receptor (beta chain) was detected only once. Trimming took 4 bases from V and 1 from J, leaving 7 bases between them. Germline CDR1 and CDR2: SNHLY and FYNNEI. CDR3 length: 13 amino acids. These data come from a study of blood T cell repertoires in COVID-19. At the level of the study: Spain, Italy and the United States supplied samples that represented acute and convalescent COVID-19. The cDNA or gDNA used as material had been derived from T cells, B-cell-depleted T cells, or PBMCs.

In the original processing: Reference gene primer amplification gave estimated nucleated cell counts. Sequencing was performed with immunoSEQ multiplex PCR; in TCRdb, only in-frame clones are kept and a portion is missing. V, J and clone size reflect that table, while D and trimming were determined from the DNA. The sample carries over 100,000 clones, 79% recorded once. This TCR was sampled from a woman older than 75 with acute or convalescent COVID-19. The sequenced material came from peripheral blood. V and J are TRBV2 and TRBJ1-2, with D unclear. CDR3 residues: CASSVAINYGYTF. The DNA for the CDR3 is TGTGCCAGCAGTGTCGCGATTAACTATGGCTACACCTTC.